The rows below give T cell receptor beta chains drawn from one sample of a study of blood T cell repertoires in COVID-19. The repertoire was sequenced with immunoSEQ multiplex PCR; TCRdb's copy has only in-frame clones and lacks some. The data contain approximately 210,000 clones, over 80% of them singletons. Sequencing input: peripheral blood. Source of these receptors: a woman in her sixties or seventies with active or convalescent COVID-19. Each CDR3 is given with its conserved first and last residue. Fields, in order: CDR3 length, D gene, clone size, V gene, J gene, CDR3 protein, CDR3 DNA. D genes are given only for firm matches. Expanded clones are given a class, and other clones once, few, many or no size at all.

13	NA	NA	TRBV5-1	TRBJ1-1	CASSFGGNTEAFF	TGCGCCAGCAGCTTCGGGGGGAACACTGAAGCTTTCTTT
15	TRBD1	NA	TRBV6-6	TRBJ1-6	CASSPGTGGYSPLHF	TGTGCCAGCAGTCCCGGGACAGGGGGGTATTCACCCCTCCACTTT
13	NA	NA	TRBV19	TRBJ2-3	CASSPGHGDTQYF	TGTGCCAGTAGCCCTGGACACGGCGATACGCAGTATTTT
18	TRBD2	few	TRBV5-4	TRBJ2-1	CASSTSGRKLLSYNEQFF	TGTGCCAGCAGCACTAGCGGGAGGAAGTTGTTATCGTACAATGAGCAGTTCTTC
14	NA	NA	TRBV6-5	TRBJ2-1	CASSSGGVHNEQFF	TGTGCCAGCAGTTCTGGCGGCGTCCACAATGAGCAGTTCTTC
17	TRBD1	NA	TRBV20-1	TRBJ1-1	CSASLVGTGASNTEAFF	TGCAGTGCTAGTTTGGTTGGGACAGGGGCTTCGAACACTGAAGCTTTCTTT
18	NA	NA	TRBV5-1	TRBJ1-3	CASSWTQGGTVSGNTIYF	TGCGCCAGCAGCTGGACCCAAGGAGGGACTGTCTCTGGAAACACCATATATTTT
15	TRBD2	NA	TRBV9	TRBJ2-3	CASSVGLAGVDTQYF	TGTGCCAGCAGCGTAGGGCTAGCGGGGGTTGATACGCAGTATTTT
14	NA	once	TRBV7-9	TRBJ1-1	CASSSNRENTEAFF	TGTGCCAGCAGCTCTAACAGGGAGAACACTGAAGCTTTCTTT
14	NA	NA	TRBV5-1	TRBJ2-4	CASHAPGSKNIQYF	TGCGCCAGCCACGCCCCCGGGAGCAAAAACATTCAGTACTTC
15	NA	NA	TRBV27	TRBJ2-7	CASSLQSGGDYEQYF	TGTGCCAGCAGTTTACAATCGGGCGGGGACTACGAGCAGTACTTC
14	TRBD1	once	TRBV19	TRBJ1-6	CASSPQGRNSPLHF	TGTGCCAGTAGTCCACAGGGGCGGAATTCACCCCTCCACTTT
14	NA	NA	TRBV2	TRBJ2-2	CASKLVANTGELFF	TGTGCCAGCAAGCTTGTAGCGAACACCGGGGAGCTGTTTTTT
14	NA	NA	TRBV6-5	TRBJ1-5	CASSYVQGNQPQHF	TGTGCCAGCAGTTACGTCCAGGGCAATCAGCCCCAGCATTTT
16	TRBD1	NA	TRBV4-1	TRBJ2-7	CASSRDRDSRPYEQYF	TGCGCCAGCAGCCGAGACCGGGACAGCCGCCCCTACGAGCAGTACTTC
15	NA	NA	TRBV18	TRBJ2-7	CASSPRQRMSYEQYF	TGTGCCAGCTCACCACGACAGAGGATGTCCTACGAGCAGTACTTC
17	NA	NA	TRBV9	TRBJ2-5	CASSVAGTVGGGETQYF	TGTGCCAGCAGCGTCGCCGGGACAGTGGGGGGTGGGGAGACCCAGTACTTC
12	NA	NA	TRBV12-3/TRBV12-4	TRBJ2-5	CASSFGEETQYF	TGTGCCAGCAGTTTCGGGGAAGAGACCCAGTACTTC
13	TRBD1	NA	TRBV5-4	TRBJ2-3	CASRPGTADTQYF	TGTGCCAGCAGACCGGGGACAGCCGATACGCAGTATTTT
16	TRBD1	once	TRBV3-1/TRBV3-2	TRBJ2-5	CASSQGITGGRGTQYF	TGTGCCAGCAGCCAAGGGATTACAGGGGGCCGGGGGACCCAGTACTTC
14	NA	NA	TRBV30	TRBJ1-6	CAWRGDRTGSPLHF	TGTGCCTGGAGGGGAGACAGGACGGGTTCACCCCTCCACTTT
15	TRBD1	few	TRBV7-9	TRBJ2-7	CASSSLGQGMIEQYF	TGTGCCAGCAGCTCCCTGGGACAGGGTATGATCGAGCAGTACTTC
16	TRBD1	NA	TRBV18	TRBJ1-2	CASSPPGQGARGGYTF	TGTGCCAGCTCACCACCTGGACAGGGGGCGCGCGGTGGCTACACCTTC
13	NA	once	TRBV12-3/TRBV12-4	TRBJ1-2	CASSFGGDYGYTF	TGTGCCAGCAGTTTCGGGGGGGACTATGGCTACACCTTC
15	TRBD2	NA	TRBV11-2	TRBJ2-7	CASSARAGGYYEQYF	TGTGCCAGCAGCGCCCGAGCGGGAGGGTACTACGAGCAGTACTTC
15	TRBD2	NA	TRBV11-2	TRBJ2-5	CASSLEGGSRVTQYF	TGTGCCAGCAGCTTAGAGGGCGGGAGCAGGGTGACCCAGTACTTC
15	TRBD2	NA	TRBV5-1	TRBJ2-1	CASSLRAGGSNEQFF	TGCGCCAGCAGCTTGCGGGCGGGGGGGTCGAATGAGCAGTTCTTC
13	NA	NA	TRBV11-2	TRBJ1-2	CASSSNSAYGYTF	TGTGCCAGCAGTTCGAACAGTGCCTATGGCTACACCTTC